This entry describes one T cell receptor (beta chain). The data were taken from a study of immune characterization of retroperitoneal liposarcoma. TCRdb analysed the PCR reads with MiXCR anew, one entry per CDR3 protein. The data hold about 2,900 distinct CDR3 sequences, with over 40% observed a single time. Germline values: CDR1 SGHTA, CDR2 FQGNSA. The CDR3 has 15 residues. With 1 base removed from V and 6 bases from J, the gap between germline ends came to 15 bases. The TCR was taken from a male donor with retroperitoneal liposarcoma. V gene TRBV7-2 combines with J gene TRBJ1-1, with a possible D match to TRBD1 (6 bases). The source material was tumor tissue. As DNA, the CDR3 is TGTGCCAGCAGCTTAGTTCAGGGGAGGTATGCTGAAGCTTTCTTT. The encoded protein is CASSLVQGRYAEAFF.